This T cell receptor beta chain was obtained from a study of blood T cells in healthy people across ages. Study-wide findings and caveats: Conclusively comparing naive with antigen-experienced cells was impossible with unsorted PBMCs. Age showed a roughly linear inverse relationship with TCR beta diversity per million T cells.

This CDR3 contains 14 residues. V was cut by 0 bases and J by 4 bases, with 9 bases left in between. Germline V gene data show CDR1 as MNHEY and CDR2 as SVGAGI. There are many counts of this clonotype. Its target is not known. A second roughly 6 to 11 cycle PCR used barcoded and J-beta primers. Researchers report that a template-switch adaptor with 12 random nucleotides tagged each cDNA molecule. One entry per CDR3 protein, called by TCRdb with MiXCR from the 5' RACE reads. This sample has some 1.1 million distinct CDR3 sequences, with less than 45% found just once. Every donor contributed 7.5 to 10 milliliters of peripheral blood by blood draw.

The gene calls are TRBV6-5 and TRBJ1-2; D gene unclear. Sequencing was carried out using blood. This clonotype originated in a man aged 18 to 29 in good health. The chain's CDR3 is CASSYSTGGYGYTF. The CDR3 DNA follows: TGTGCCAGCAGTTACTCGACGGGTGGCTATGGCTACACCTTC.